This is a list of T cell receptor beta chains from one sample in a study of PD-L1 blockade in urothelial cancer. Repertoires were generated with immunoSEQ multiplex PCR, while TCRdb's copy carries only in-frame clones and drops some. The sample lists around 130,000 clones, about 88% occurring once. The sequencing used PBMCs, collected around atezolizumab (anti-PD-L1) treatment. The receptors were sampled from a man aged 45-65 years with urothelial cancer. CDR3s include the opening cysteine and the closing phenylalanine or tryptophan. The order of the fields is V gene, D gene, clone size, CDR3 length, J gene, CDR3 DNA, CDR3 protein. The D gene is left open where the match is weak. Not all rows give a size; the values are once, few, many and, for expanded clones, a class.

V: TRBV28
D: NA
size: NA
length: 15
J: TRBJ1-2
DNA: TGTGCCAGCAGTTTAGTGGCCGGGGTGGGGATTGGCTACACCTTC
CDR3: CASSLVAGVGIGYTF

V: TRBV11-2
D: TRBD2
size: NA
length: 14
J: TRBJ2-3
DNA: TGTGCCAGCAGCTTGAGAACTAGCGGCGATACGCAGTATTTT
CDR3: CASSLRTSGDTQYF

V: TRBV28
D: NA
size: NA
length: 14
J: TRBJ2-5
DNA: TGTGCCAGCAGATTATTAGCGGAACCCTTATTCCAGTACTTC
CDR3: CASRLLAEPLFQYF

V: TRBV19
D: NA
size: once
length: 12
J: TRBJ2-1
DNA: TGTGCCTGCACCGGGAGCTTGAATGAGCAGTTCTTC
CDR3: CACTGSLNEQFF

V: TRBV7-9
D: NA
size: few
length: 14
J: TRBJ1-1
DNA: TGTGCCAGCAGCCCCAGGACTGGGAACACTGAAGCTTTCTTT
CDR3: CASSPRTGNTEAFF

V: TRBV6-4
D: TRBD1
size: many
length: 15
J: TRBJ2-1
DNA: TGTGCCAGCAGTGACCCGGGACAGCCCCTCAATGAGCAGTTCTTC
CDR3: CASSDPGQPLNEQFF

V: TRBV5-8
D: NA
size: few
length: 15
J: TRBJ2-3
DNA: TGTGCCAGCAGGCCGGACACCCCTAGCACAGATACGCAGTATTTT
CDR3: CASRPDTPSTDTQYF

V: TRBV7-8
D: TRBD1
size: NA
length: 14
J: TRBJ2-5
DNA: TGTGCCAGCAGCTTAGGGACAGGGTTGGAGACCCAGTACTTC
CDR3: CASSLGTGLETQYF

V: TRBV21-1
D: NA
size: NA
length: 16
J: TRBJ2-5
DNA: TGTGCCATCAACGCCCCCGCTCGGTCCCGGGGAGAGACCCAGTACTTC
CDR3: CAINAPARSRGETQYF

V: TRBV18
D: NA
size: NA
length: 15
J: TRBJ2-1
DNA: TGTGCCAGCTCACCACTGCCGAGCTCCTACAATGAGCAGTTCTTC
CDR3: CASSPLPSSYNEQFF

V: TRBV7-2
D: TRBD2
size: NA
length: 16
J: TRBJ2-7
DNA: TGTGCCAGCAGCTTAGGGACTAGCGGGCGAATCGACGAGCAGTACTTC
CDR3: CASSLGTSGRIDEQYF

V: TRBV5-8
D: NA
size: NA
length: 14
J: TRBJ2-3
DNA: TGTGCCAGCAGCTTTGGGCAGACCACAGATACGCAGTATTTT
CDR3: CASSFGQTTDTQYF

V: TRBV13
D: TRBD2
size: NA
length: 14
J: TRBJ2-1
DNA: TGTGCCAGCAGCTGGGACTACCTCTCCGATGAGCAGTTCTTC
CDR3: CASSWDYLSDEQFF